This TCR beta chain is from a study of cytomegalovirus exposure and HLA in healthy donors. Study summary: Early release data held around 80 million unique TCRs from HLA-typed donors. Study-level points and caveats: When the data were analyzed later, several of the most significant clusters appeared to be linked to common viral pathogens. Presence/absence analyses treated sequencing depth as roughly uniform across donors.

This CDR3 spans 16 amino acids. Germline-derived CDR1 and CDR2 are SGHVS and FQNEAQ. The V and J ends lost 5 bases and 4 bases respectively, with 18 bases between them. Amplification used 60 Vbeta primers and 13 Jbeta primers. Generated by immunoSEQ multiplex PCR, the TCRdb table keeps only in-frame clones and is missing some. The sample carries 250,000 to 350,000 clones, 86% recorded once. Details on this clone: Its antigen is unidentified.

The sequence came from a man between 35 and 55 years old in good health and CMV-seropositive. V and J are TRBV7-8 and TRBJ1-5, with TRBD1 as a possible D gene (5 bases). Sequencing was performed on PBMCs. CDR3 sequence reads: CASSPRPGGGNQPQHF. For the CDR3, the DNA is TGTGCCAGCAGCCCCCGCCCCGGGGGAGGGAATCAGCCCCAGCATTTT.